Listed below are T cell receptor beta chains from one sample, sequenced in a study of shared clonotypes between healthy human individuals. Profiling relied on immunoSEQ multiplex PCR, and the TCRdb table lists in-frame clones only, not all of them. The table lists some 500,000 clones, approximately 95% of them singletons. The sample taken for sequencing was naive CD4+ T cells sorted from blood. All receptors come from a woman in her 30s in good health. Both conserved end residues are part of each CDR3. D genes are given only for firm matches. The size entry is marked missing in some rows and otherwise reads once, few, many or a size class.

clone size: -
V gene: TRBV28
J gene: TRBJ2-1
D gene: TRBD2
CDR3 protein: CASSFRGSLGEQFF
CDR3 DNA: TGTGCCAGCAGTTTCCGCGGGAGTCTCGGTGAGCAGTTCTTC

clone size: -
V gene: TRBV9
J gene: TRBJ2-7
D gene: -
CDR3 protein: CASSVGGGTLEQYF
CDR3 DNA: TGTGCCAGCAGCGTAGGAGGGGGAACACTCGAGCAGTACTTC

clone size: -
V gene: TRBV7-9
J gene: TRBJ2-4
D gene: TRBD2
CDR3 protein: CASSSGLAGSVGIQYF
CDR3 DNA: TGTGCCAGCAGCTCGGGACTAGCGGGATCTGTGGGAATTCAGTACTTC

clone size: -
V gene: TRBV30
J gene: TRBJ1-1
D gene: TRBD1
CDR3 protein: CAVKTGTEAFF
CDR3 DNA: TGTGCAGTCAAGACAGGGACTGAAGCTTTCTTT

clone size: once
V gene: TRBV28
J gene: TRBJ1-5
D gene: -
CDR3 protein: CASSLGLTGQPQHF
CDR3 DNA: TGTGCCAGCAGTTTAGGGTTGACTGGTCAGCCCCAGCATTTT

clone size: -
V gene: TRBV5-1
J gene: TRBJ1-2
D gene: -
CDR3 protein: CASSLSRRDNGYTF
CDR3 DNA: TGCGCCAGCAGCTTGTCCCGGAGGGATAATGGCTACACCTTC

clone size: -
V gene: TRBV6-1
J gene: TRBJ1-5
D gene: TRBD1
CDR3 protein: CASSDSPGGNNQPQHF
CDR3 DNA: TGTGCCAGCAGTGATTCTCCAGGGGGAAACAATCAGCCCCAGCATTTT

clone size: -
V gene: TRBV6-5
J gene: TRBJ2-7
D gene: -
CDR3 protein: CASSYGLGGYEQYF
CDR3 DNA: TGTGCCAGCAGTTACGGGCTAGGAGGCTACGAGCAGTACTTC

clone size: -
V gene: TRBV5-1
J gene: TRBJ2-3
D gene: TRBD2
CDR3 protein: CASSLASGRADTQYF
CDR3 DNA: TGCGCCAGCAGCTTGGCTAGCGGGAGGGCAGATACGCAGTATTTT

clone size: -
V gene: TRBV28
J gene: TRBJ1-2
D gene: TRBD1
CDR3 protein: CASSRGQGPGVGDGYTF
CDR3 DNA: TGTGCCAGCAGCCGAGGACAGGGGCCAGGGGTAGGGGATGGCTACACCTTC

clone size: -
V gene: TRBV11-2
J gene: TRBJ2-7
D gene: -
CDR3 protein: CASSFVKVSSYEQYF
CDR3 DNA: TGTGCCAGCAGCTTCGTTAAGGTTAGCTCCTACGAGCAGTACTTC

clone size: -
V gene: TRBV10-3
J gene: TRBJ2-5
D gene: TRBD2
CDR3 protein: CAISKLGLAGGDETSGETQYF
CDR3 DNA: TGTGCCATCAGTAAACTAGGACTAGCGGGAGGAGATGAGACCTCCGGGGAGACCCAGTACTTC

clone size: -
V gene: TRBV18
J gene: TRBJ1-3
D gene: -
CDR3 protein: CASSGQGVDSGNTIYF
CDR3 DNA: TGTGCCAGCTCCGGTCAGGGCGTCGACTCTGGAAACACCATATATTTT

clone size: -
V gene: TRBV11-2
J gene: TRBJ2-7
D gene: TRBD1
CDR3 protein: CASSRQGYEQYF
CDR3 DNA: TGTGCCAGCAGCAGACAGGGGTACGAGCAGTACTTC

clone size: -
V gene: TRBV15
J gene: TRBJ2-4
D gene: -
CDR3 protein: CATSRDIKNIQYF
CDR3 DNA: TGTGCCACCAGCAGAGATATAAAAAACATTCAGTACTTC

clone size: -
V gene: TRBV27
J gene: TRBJ2-2
D gene: TRBD2
CDR3 protein: CASSLSGGSGRANTGELFF
CDR3 DNA: TGTGCCAGCAGTTTATCGGGGGGTAGCGGGAGGGCGAACACCGGGGAGCTGTTTTTT

clone size: -
V gene: TRBV28
J gene: TRBJ2-7
D gene: TRBD1
CDR3 protein: CASRDRGPYEQYF
CDR3 DNA: TGTGCCAGCAGAGACAGGGGGCCCTACGAGCAGTACTTC

clone size: -
V gene: TRBV7-2
J gene: TRBJ2-7
D gene: -
CDR3 protein: CASSFSQTYEQYF
CDR3 DNA: TGTGCCAGCAGCTTTTCCCAGACGTACGAGCAGTACTTC

clone size: -
V gene: TRBV5-1
J gene: TRBJ2-5
D gene: TRBD2
CDR3 protein: CASSGGTSGSWETQYF
CDR3 DNA: TGCGCCAGCAGCGGCGGGACTAGCGGGAGTTGGGAGACCCAGTACTTC

clone size: -
V gene: TRBV6-5
J gene: TRBJ2-7
D gene: -
CDR3 protein: CASSYSAGHDYEQYF
CDR3 DNA: TGTGCCAGCAGTTACTCTGCCGGGCACGACTACGAGCAGTACTTC

clone size: -
V gene: TRBV29-1
J gene: TRBJ2-5
D gene: -
CDR3 protein: CSVELSGETQYF
CDR3 DNA: TGCAGCGTTGAACTGTCAGGGGAGACCCAGTACTTC

clone size: -
V gene: TRBV5-1
J gene: TRBJ2-3
D gene: -
CDR3 protein: CASSLGTRGRVTDTQYF
CDR3 DNA: TGCGCCAGCAGCTTGGGGACGCGTGGTCGGGTCACAGATACGCAGTATTTT

clone size: -
V gene: TRBV28
J gene: TRBJ2-1
D gene: TRBD2
CDR3 protein: CASISPGTSARHHEQFF
CDR3 DNA: TGTGCCAGCATTTCTCCCGGGACTAGCGCCAGACACCATGAGCAGTTCTTC

clone size: -
V gene: TRBV11-2
J gene: TRBJ2-3
D gene: -
CDR3 protein: CASSLDRWSTDTQYF
CDR3 DNA: TGTGCCAGCAGCTTAGATAGGTGGAGCACAGATACGCAGTATTTT

clone size: -
V gene: TRBV5-1
J gene: TRBJ2-5
D gene: -
CDR3 protein: CASSPGTATGEQYF
CDR3 DNA: TGCGCCAGCAGCCCAGGGACCGCAACTGGTGAGCAGTACTTC

clone size: -
V gene: TRBV2
J gene: TRBJ1-1
D gene: -
CDR3 protein: CASGLQQGFTEAFF
CDR3 DNA: TGTGCTTCAGGGCTTCAACAGGGTTTCACTGAAGCTTTCTTT

clone size: -
V gene: TRBV23-1
J gene: TRBJ2-2
D gene: -
CDR3 protein: CASSQSRQLRGELFF
CDR3 DNA: TGCGCCAGCAGTCAATCCCGACAGCTACGAGGGGAGCTGTTTTTT

clone size: -
V gene: TRBV28
J gene: TRBJ2-7
D gene: -
CDR3 protein: CASSSGTAQYF
CDR3 DNA: TGTGCCAGCAGTTCCGGGACGGCGCAGTACTTC

clone size: -
V gene: TRBV27
J gene: TRBJ2-2
D gene: -
CDR3 protein: CASWKSYGELFF
CDR3 DNA: TGTGCCAGCTGGAAAAGCTACGGGGAGCTGTTTTTT

clone size: -
V gene: TRBV14
J gene: TRBJ1-1
D gene: TRBD1
CDR3 protein: CASSQVGQGAGTEAFF
CDR3 DNA: TGTGCCAGCAGCCAAGTAGGACAGGGGGCTGGGACTGAAGCTTTCTTT

clone size: -
V gene: TRBV14
J gene: TRBJ1-2
D gene: -
CDR3 protein: CASSLTRAAGYTF
CDR3 DNA: TGTGCCAGCAGCCTCACCCGGGCCGCGGGCTACACCTTC

clone size: once
V gene: TRBV28
J gene: TRBJ2-1
D gene: -
CDR3 protein: CASHGSPYNEQFF
CDR3 DNA: TGTGCCAGCCACGGGAGCCCTTACAATGAGCAGTTCTTC

clone size: -
V gene: TRBV18
J gene: TRBJ2-3
D gene: TRBD2
CDR3 protein: CASSPFDGRGTDTQYF
CDR3 DNA: TGTGCCAGCTCACCGTTCGACGGGAGGGGCACAGATACGCAGTATTTT

clone size: -
V gene: TRBV5-4
J gene: TRBJ1-1
D gene: -
CDR3 protein: CASSLAGGNTEAFF
CDR3 DNA: TGTGCCAGCAGCTTGGCAGGAGGGAACACTGAAGCTTTCTTT

clone size: -
V gene: TRBV6-5
J gene: TRBJ2-1
D gene: -
CDR3 protein: CASSYDFYNEQFF
CDR3 DNA: TGTGCCAGCAGCTATGACTTCTACAATGAGCAGTTCTTC

clone size: once
V gene: TRBV5-8
J gene: TRBJ2-3
D gene: -
CDR3 protein: CASSLGRTSTDTQYF
CDR3 DNA: TGTGCCAGCAGCTTAGGCAGGACTAGCACAGATACGCAGTATTTT

clone size: -
V gene: TRBV18
J gene: TRBJ2-3
D gene: TRBD1
CDR3 protein: CASSPQETGADTQYF
CDR3 DNA: TGTGCCAGCTCACCACAAGAGACAGGGGCAGATACGCAGTATTTT

clone size: -
V gene: TRBV6-6
J gene: TRBJ2-4
D gene: -
CDR3 protein: CASSLRPSGAKNIQYF
CDR3 DNA: TGTGCCAGCAGCCTCCGGCCGTCGGGGGCCAAAAACATTCAGTACTTC

clone size: -
V gene: TRBV10-3
J gene: TRBJ2-7
D gene: -
CDR3 protein: CAISESGYEQYF
CDR3 DNA: TGTGCCATCAGTGAGTCGGGGTACGAGCAGTACTTC

clone size: -
V gene: TRBV10-2
J gene: TRBJ2-5
D gene: -
CDR3 protein: CASNRGLGVETQYF
CDR3 DNA: TGCGCCAGCAACCGGGGGCTAGGTGTAGAGACCCAGTACTTC

clone size: -
V gene: TRBV5-1
J gene: TRBJ2-1
D gene: -
CDR3 protein: CASSLDHGNIYNEQFF
CDR3 DNA: TGCGCCAGCAGCTTGGATCACGGAAATATCTACAATGAGCAGTTCTTC

clone size: few
V gene: TRBV2
J gene: TRBJ2-2
D gene: TRBD2
CDR3 protein: CASRGTSGSGGELFF
CDR3 DNA: TGTGCCAGCAGAGGGACTAGCGGGAGCGGCGGGGAGCTGTTTTTT

clone size: -
V gene: TRBV5-6
J gene: TRBJ1-3
D gene: -
CDR3 protein: CASSLVGGNTIYF
CDR3 DNA: TGTGCCAGCAGCTTGGTGGGAGGAAACACCATATATTTT

clone size: -
V gene: TRBV6-5
J gene: TRBJ1-1
D gene: TRBD1
CDR3 protein: CASSYRQGNTEAFF
CDR3 DNA: TGTGCCAGCAGCTATCGACAGGGAAACACTGAAGCTTTCTTT

clone size: once
V gene: TRBV4-1
J gene: TRBJ2-7
D gene: -
CDR3 protein: CASSQRVIGYEQYF
CDR3 DNA: TGCGCCAGCAGCCAACGGGTGATAGGCTACGAGCAGTACTTC

clone size: -
V gene: TRBV28
J gene: TRBJ2-5
D gene: -
CDR3 protein: CASSSQETQYF
CDR3 DNA: TGTGCCAGCAGCTCCCAAGAGACCCAGTACTTC

clone size: -
V gene: TRBV11-2
J gene: TRBJ2-5
D gene: TRBD2
CDR3 protein: CASSSQGYGRTSQYF
CDR3 DNA: TGTGCCAGCAGCTCCCAGGGTTACGGGAGGACGTCCCAGTACTTC

clone size: -
V gene: TRBV7-9
J gene: TRBJ1-1
D gene: TRBD1
CDR3 protein: CASSLAVGTGATRGTEAFF
CDR3 DNA: TGTGCCAGCAGCTTAGCAGTCGGGACAGGGGCCACCCGGGGCACTGAAGCTTTCTTT

clone size: -
V gene: TRBV9
J gene: TRBJ1-3
D gene: TRBD1
CDR3 protein: CASSVEARTGALSGNTIYF
CDR3 DNA: TGTGCCAGCAGCGTCGAGGCTCGGACAGGGGCCCTCTCTGGAAACACCATATATTTT

clone size: -
V gene: TRBV5-1
J gene: TRBJ2-2
D gene: -
CDR3 protein: CASSVSGRNTGELFF
CDR3 DNA: TGCGCCAGCAGCGTATCCGGACGGAACACCGGGGAGCTGTTTTTT